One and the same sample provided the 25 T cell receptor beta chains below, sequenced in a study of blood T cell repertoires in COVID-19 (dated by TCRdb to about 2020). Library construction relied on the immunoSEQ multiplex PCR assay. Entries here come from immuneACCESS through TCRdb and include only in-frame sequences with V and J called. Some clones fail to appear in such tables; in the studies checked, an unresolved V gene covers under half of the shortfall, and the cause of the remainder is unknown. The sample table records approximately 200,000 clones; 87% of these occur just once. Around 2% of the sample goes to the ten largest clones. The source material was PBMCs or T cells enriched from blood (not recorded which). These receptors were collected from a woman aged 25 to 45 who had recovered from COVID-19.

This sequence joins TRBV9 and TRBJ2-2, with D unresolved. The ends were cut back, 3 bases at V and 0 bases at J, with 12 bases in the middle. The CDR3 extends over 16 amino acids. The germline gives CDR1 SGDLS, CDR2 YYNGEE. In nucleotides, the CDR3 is TGTGCCAGCAGCGGGGCTCGGTACCCGAACACCGGGGAGCTGTTTTTT. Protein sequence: CASSGARYPNTGELFF.

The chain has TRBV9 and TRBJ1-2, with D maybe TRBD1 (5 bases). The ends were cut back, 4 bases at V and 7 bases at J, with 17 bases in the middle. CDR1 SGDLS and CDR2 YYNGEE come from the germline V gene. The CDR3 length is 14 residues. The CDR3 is CASSSKGRDFGYTF. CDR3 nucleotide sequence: TGTGCCAGCAGCTCGAAGGGGCGTGATTTTGGCTACACCTTC.

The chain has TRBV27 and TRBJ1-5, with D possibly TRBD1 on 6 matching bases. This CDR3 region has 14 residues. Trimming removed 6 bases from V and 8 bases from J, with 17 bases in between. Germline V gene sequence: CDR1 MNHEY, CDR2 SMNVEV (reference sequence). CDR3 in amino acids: CASRTQGGREPQHF. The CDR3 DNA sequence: TGTGCCAGCAGGACACAGGGAGGGAGGGAGCCCCAGCATTTT.

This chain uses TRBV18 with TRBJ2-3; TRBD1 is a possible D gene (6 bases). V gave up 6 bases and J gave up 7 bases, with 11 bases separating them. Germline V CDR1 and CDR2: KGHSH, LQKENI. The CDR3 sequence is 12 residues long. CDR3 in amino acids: CASSTGTNTQYF. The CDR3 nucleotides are TGTGCCAGCTCGACCGGGACAAATACGCAGTATTTT.

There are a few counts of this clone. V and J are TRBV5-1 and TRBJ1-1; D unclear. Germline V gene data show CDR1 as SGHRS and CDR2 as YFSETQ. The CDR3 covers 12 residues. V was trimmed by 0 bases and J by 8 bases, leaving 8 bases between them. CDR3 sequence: CASSLAGSEAFF. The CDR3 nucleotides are TGCGCCAGCAGCTTGGCCGGGAGCGAAGCTTTCTTT.

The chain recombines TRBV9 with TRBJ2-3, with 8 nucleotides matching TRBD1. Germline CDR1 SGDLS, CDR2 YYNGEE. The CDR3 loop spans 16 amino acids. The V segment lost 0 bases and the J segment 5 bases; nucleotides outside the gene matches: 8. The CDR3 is CASSVANRTGRDTQYF. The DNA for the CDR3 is TGTGCCAGCAGCGTAGCTAATAGGACAGGGAGAGATACGCAGTATTTT.

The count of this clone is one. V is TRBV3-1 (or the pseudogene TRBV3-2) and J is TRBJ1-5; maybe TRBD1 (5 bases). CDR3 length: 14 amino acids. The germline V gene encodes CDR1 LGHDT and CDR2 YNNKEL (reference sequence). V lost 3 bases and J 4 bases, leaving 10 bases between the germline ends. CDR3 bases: TGTGCCAGCAGCCAGGGGCAGGGTAATCAGCCCCAGCATTTT. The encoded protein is CASSQGQGNQPQHF.

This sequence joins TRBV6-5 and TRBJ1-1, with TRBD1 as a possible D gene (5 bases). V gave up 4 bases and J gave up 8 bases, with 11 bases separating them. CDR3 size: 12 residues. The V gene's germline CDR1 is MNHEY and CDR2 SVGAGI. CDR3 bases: TGTGCCAGCAGTTGGACACAAAAGGAAGCTTTCTTT. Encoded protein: CASSWTQKEAFF.

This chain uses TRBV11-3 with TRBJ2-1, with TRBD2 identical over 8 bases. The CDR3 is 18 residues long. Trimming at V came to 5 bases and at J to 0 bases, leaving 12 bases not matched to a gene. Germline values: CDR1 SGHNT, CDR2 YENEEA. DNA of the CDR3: TGTGCCAGCAGCAAGAGCAGCGGGGGCGGGAGCTCCTACAATGAGCAGTTCTTC. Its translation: CASSKSSGGGSSYNEQFF.

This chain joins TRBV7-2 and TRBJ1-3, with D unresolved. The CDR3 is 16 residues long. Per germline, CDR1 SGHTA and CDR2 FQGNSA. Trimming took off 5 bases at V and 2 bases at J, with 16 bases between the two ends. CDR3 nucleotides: TGTGCCAGCAGCCCTTCTCGGAGGGAGGCTGGAAACACCATATATTTT. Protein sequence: CASSPSRREAGNTIYF. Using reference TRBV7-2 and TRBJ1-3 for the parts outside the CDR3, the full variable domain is GAGVSQSPSNKVTEKGKDVELRCDPISGHTALYWYRQSLGQGLEFLIYFQGNSAPDKSGLPSDRFSAERTGGSVSTLTIQRTQQEDSAVYLCASSPSRREAGNTIYFGEGSWLTVV.

The CDR3 DNA reads as TGTGCCAGCAGCTTCCGGGCTAGCGGGAGAGATACGCAGTATTTT. Its translation is CASSFRASGRDTQYF. The chain carries TRBV11-2 and TRBJ2-3, with TRBD2 matching over 10 bases. The CDR3 covers 15 residues. J lost 5 bases, V lost 3 bases, and 5 bases had no gene match. Germline CDR1 and CDR2: SGHAT and FQNNGV.

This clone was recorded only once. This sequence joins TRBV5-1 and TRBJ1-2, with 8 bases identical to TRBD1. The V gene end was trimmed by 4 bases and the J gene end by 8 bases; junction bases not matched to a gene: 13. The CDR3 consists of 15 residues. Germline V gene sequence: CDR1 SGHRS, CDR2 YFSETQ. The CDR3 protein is CASSRRTGSLGGYTF. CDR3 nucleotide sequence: TGCGCCAGCAGCCGCAGGACAGGGAGTCTGGGAGGCTACACCTTC.

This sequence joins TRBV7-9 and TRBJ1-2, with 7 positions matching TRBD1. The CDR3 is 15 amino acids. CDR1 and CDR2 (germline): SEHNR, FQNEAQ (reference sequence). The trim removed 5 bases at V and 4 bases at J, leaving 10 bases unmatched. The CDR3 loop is CASSPQGMISYGYTF. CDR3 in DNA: TGTGCCAGCAGCCCACAGGGGATGATCAGCTATGGCTACACCTTC.

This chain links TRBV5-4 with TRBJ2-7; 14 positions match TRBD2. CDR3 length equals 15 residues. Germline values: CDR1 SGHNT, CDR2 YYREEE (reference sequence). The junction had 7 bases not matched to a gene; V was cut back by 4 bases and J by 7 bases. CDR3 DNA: TGTGCCAGCAGCGCGGGACTAGCGGGAGTGGGTGAGCAGTACTTC. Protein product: CASSAGLAGVGEQYF.

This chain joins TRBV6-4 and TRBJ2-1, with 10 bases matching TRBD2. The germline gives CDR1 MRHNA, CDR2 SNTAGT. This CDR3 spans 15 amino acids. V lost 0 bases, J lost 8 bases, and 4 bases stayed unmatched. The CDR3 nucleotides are TGTGCCAGCAGTGACTCGAGCGGGGGGGTCGATGAGCAGTTCTTC. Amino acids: CASSDSSGGVDEQFF.

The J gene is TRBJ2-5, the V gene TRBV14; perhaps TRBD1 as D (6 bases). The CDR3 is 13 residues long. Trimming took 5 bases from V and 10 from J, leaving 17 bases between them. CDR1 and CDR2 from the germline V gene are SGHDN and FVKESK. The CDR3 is CASSYKLQGIQYF. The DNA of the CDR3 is TGTGCCAGCAGCTATAAGCTTCAGGGGATCCAGTACTTC.

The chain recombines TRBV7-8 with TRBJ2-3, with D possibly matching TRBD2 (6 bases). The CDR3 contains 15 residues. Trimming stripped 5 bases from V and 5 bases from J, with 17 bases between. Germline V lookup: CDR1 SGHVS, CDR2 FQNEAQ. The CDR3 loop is CASSPPGTLLDTQYF. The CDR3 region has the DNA TGTGCCAGCAGCCCCCCCGGGACTCTCTTAGATACGCAGTATTTT.

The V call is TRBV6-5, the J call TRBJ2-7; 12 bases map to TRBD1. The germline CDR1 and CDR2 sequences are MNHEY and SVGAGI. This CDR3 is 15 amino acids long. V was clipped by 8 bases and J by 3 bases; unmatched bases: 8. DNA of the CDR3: TGTGCCAGCCAAGCCCGGGACAGGGGGCGCTACGAGCAGTACTTC. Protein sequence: CASQARDRGRYEQYF.

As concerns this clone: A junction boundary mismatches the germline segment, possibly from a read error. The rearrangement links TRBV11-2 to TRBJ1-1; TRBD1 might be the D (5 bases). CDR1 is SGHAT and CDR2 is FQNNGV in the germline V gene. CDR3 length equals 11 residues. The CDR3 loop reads CASSSLVDRRF. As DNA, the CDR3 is TGTGCCAGCAGCTCCCTTGTAGACAGACGGTTT. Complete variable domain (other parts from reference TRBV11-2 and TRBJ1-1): EAGVAQSPRYKIIEKRQSVAFWCNPISGHATLYWYQQILGQGPKLLIQFQNNGVVDDSQLPKDRFSAERLKGVDSTLKIQPAKLEDSAVYLCASSSLVDRRFGQGTRLTVV.

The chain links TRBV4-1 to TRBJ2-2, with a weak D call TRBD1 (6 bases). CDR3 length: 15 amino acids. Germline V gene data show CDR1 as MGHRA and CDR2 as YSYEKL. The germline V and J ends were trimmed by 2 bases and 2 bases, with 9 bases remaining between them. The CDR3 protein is CASSQNRVNTGELFF. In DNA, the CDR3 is TGCGCCAGCAGCCAAAACAGGGTTAACACCGGGGAGCTGTTTTTT.

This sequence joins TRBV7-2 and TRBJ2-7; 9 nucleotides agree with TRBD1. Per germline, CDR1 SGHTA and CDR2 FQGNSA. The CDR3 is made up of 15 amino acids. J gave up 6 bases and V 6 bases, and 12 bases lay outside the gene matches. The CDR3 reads CASSTQGTGFSEQYF. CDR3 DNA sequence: TGTGCCAGCAGTACCCAAGGGACAGGGTTCTCCGAGCAGTACTTC.

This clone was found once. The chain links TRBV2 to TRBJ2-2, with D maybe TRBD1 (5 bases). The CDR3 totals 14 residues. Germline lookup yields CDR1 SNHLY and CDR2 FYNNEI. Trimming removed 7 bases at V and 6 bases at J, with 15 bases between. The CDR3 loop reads CASKEREGAGELFF. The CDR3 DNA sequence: TGTGCCAGCAAAGAGCGAGAAGGGGCCGGGGAGCTGTTTTTT. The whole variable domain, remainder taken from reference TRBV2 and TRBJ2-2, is EPEVTQTPSHQVTQMGQEVILRCVPISNHLYFYWYRQILGQKVEFLVSFYNNEISEKSEIFDDQFSVERPDGSNFTLKIRSTKLEDSAMYFCASKEREGAGELFFGEGSRLTVL.

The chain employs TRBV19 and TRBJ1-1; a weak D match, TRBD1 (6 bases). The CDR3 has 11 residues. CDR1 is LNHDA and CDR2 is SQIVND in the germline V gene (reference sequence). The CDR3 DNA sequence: TGTGCTTGGGACACCCACACTGAAGCTTTCTTT. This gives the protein CAWDTHTEAFF.

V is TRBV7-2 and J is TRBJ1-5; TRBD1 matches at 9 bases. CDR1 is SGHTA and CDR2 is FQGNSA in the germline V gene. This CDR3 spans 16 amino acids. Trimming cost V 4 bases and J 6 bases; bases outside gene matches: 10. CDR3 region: CASSSMRTGEGQPQHF. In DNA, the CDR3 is TGTGCCAGCAGCTCAATGCGGACAGGGGAAGGTCAGCCCCAGCATTTT.

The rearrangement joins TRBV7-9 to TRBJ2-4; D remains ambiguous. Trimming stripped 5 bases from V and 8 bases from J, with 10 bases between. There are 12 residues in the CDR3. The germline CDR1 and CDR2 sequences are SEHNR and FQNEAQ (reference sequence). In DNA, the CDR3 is TGTGCCAGCAGCGCTAATATAGACATTCAGTACTTC. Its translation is CASSANIDIQYF.